What follows describes a single T cell receptor (beta chain). Its antigen remains unknown. Sequencing used immunoSEQ multiplex PCR; TCRdb keeps in-frame clones, though not all of them. The sample consists of around 75,000 clones, around nine tenths of them appearing once. These data are taken from a study of OX40 agonist ivuxolimab in advanced cancers. Across the whole study: Patients took ivuxolimab, an agonistic anti-OX40 (CD134) antibody. A mean age of approximately 60 years, range roughly 20 to 79, was recorded, and 70% to 85% were male. Participants could have had prior anti-PD-1, anti-PD-L1 or anti-CTLA-4 therapy, and approximately 40% had some. Study-wide findings and caveats: Partial responders receiving 0.1-3.0 mg/kg showed among the lowest clonal expansion.

In germline, CDR1 is LNHDA, CDR2 SQIVND (reference sequence). The CDR3 consists of 12 residues. With 8 bases removed from V and 4 bases from J, the gap between germline ends came to 10 bases. The chain joins TRBV19 to TRBJ2-3; D ambiguous. The material was CD4+ or CD8+ T cells sorted from blood, obtained in a trial of the OX40 agonist ivuxolimab. The receptor comes from an adult with an advanced solid tumor such as melanoma, head and neck, liver or kidney cancer. CDR3 sequence (DNA): TGTGCCAGTTACCCTGGGGCAGATACGCAGTATTTT. It is translated as CASYPGADTQYF.